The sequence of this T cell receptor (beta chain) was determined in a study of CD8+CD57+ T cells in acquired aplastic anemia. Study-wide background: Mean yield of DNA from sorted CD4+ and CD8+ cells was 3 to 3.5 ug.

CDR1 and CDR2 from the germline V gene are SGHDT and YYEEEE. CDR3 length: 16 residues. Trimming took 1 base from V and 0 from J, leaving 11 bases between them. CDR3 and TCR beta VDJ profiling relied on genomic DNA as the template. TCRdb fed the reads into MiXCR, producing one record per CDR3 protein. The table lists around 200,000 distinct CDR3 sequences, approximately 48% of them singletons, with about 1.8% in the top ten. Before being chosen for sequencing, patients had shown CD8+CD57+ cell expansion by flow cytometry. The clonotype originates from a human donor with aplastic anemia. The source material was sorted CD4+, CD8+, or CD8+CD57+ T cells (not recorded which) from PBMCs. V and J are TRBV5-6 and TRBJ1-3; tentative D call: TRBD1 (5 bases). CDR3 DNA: TGTGCCAGCAGCTTGAGGGGACTAACCTCTGGAAACACCATATATTTT. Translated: CASSLRGLTSGNTIYF.